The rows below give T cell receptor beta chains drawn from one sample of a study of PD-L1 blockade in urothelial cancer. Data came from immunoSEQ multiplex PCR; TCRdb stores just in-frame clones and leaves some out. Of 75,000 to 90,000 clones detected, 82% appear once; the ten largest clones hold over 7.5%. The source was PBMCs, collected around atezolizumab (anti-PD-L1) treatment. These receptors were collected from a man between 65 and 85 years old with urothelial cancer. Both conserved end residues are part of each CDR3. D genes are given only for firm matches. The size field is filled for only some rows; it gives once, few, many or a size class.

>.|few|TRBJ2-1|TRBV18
TGTGCCAGCTCACCACCGATTATCGGACAGAGACCCAATGAGCAGTTCTTC
CASSPPIIGQRPNEQFF
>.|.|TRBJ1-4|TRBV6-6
TGTGCCAGCAGTCCGGGGAAGGAAATCACTAATGAAAAACTGTTTTTT
CASSPGKEITNEKLFF
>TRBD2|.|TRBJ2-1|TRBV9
TGTGCCAGCAGCCCACTAGCGGGAGGGAGGAACAATGAGCAGTTCTTC
CASSPLAGGRNNEQFF
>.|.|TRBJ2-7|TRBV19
TGTGCCAGTAGTATTCCTCCCTACGAGCAGTACTTC
CASSIPPYEQYF
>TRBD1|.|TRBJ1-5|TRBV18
TGTGCCAGCTCATCCGACAGGGTGAATCAGCCCCAGCATTTT
CASSSDRVNQPQHF
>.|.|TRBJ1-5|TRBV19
TGTGCCAGTAGTATCCTCGACAGGAATCAGCCCCAGCATTTT
CASSILDRNQPQHF
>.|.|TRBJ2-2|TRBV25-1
TGTGCCAGCAGTGCCCTCCCGGCCGGCACTGACTTCGGGGAGCTGTTTTTT
CASSALPAGTDFGELFF
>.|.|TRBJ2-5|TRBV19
TGTGCCAGTAGTATGGGGGGGGCCCGTCTCCAAGAGACCCAGTACTTC
CASSMGGARLQETQYF
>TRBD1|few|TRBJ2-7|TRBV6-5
TGTGCCAGCAGTTCCGACAGGGTCTCCTACGAGCAGTACTTC
CASSSDRVSYEQYF
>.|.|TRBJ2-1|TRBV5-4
TGTGCCAGCAGCTTGGCCGGCGGGGGCCTAGGGAATGAGCAGTTCTTC
CASSLAGGGLGNEQFF
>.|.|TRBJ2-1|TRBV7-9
TGTGCCAGCAGCTTAGGGGGGGGCCATTACAATGAGCAGTTCTTC
CASSLGGGHYNEQFF
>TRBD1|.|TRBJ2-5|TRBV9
TGTGCCAGCAGCGCCCTCGGGACAGGAGGGGAGACCCAGTACTTC
CASSALGTGGETQYF
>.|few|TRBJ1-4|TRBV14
TGTGCCAGCAGCAGGGACATAGCTGGTAAACTGTTTTTT
CASSRDIAGKLFF
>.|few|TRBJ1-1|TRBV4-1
TGCGCCAGCAGCCAACCGGACACATTGGGGACTGAAGCTTTCTTT
CASSQPDTLGTEAFF
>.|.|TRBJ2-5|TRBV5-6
TGTGCCAGCAGCTTGGCTAGCGCAATTCAGGAGACCCAGTACTTC
CASSLASAIQETQYF
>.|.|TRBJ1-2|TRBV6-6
TGTGCCAGCAGTTACCCTGAGGAGCCGAACTATGGCTACACCTTC
CASSYPEEPNYGYTF
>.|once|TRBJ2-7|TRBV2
TGTGCCAGCAGTGAACGTGGAAGCGTTGAGTACGAGCAGTACTTC
CASSERGSVEYEQYF
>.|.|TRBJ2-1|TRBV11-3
TGTGCCAGCAGCTTAGAGGGGGCAGGGAAGGCCTACAATGAGCAGTTCTTC
CASSLEGAGKAYNEQFF
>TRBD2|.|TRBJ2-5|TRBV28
TGTGCCAGCAGACCCCCGGGGGGGCAAGAGACCCAGTACTTC
CASRPPGGQETQYF
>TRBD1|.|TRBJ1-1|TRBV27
TGTGCCAGCAGTCGGGGGAACAGGGGGTCCACTGAAGCTTTCTTT
CASSRGNRGSTEAFF
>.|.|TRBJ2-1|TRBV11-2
TGTGCCAGCAGCTTAGGGACTACCCTCGGGAATGAGCAGTTCTTC
CASSLGTTLGNEQFF
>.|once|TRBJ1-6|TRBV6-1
TGTGCCAGCATTCCGGACAGTAATTCACCCCTCCACTTT
CASIPDSNSPLHF
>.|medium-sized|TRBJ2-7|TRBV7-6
TGTGCCAGCAGCTCGACGGGGGACGAGCAGTACTTC
CASSSTGDEQYF
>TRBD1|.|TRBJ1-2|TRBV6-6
TGTGCCAGCAGTTACTCGACAGGGGAGTATGGCTACACCTTC
CASSYSTGEYGYTF
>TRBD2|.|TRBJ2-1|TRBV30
TGTGCCTGGAGCGCTAGCGGGAGAGAGCAGTTCTTC
CAWSASGREQFF
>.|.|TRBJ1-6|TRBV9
TGTGCCAGCAGCGTTCAGGGTATGAATTCACCCCTCCACTTT
CASSVQGMNSPLHF
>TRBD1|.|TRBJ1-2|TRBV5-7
TGTGGAGGACAGGGGGCTACGCGGTATGGCTACACCTTC
CGGQGATRYGYTF
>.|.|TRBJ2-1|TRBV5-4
TGTGCCAGCAGCTTGATTGCGGGTCACAATGAGCAGTTCTTC
CASSLIAGHNEQFF
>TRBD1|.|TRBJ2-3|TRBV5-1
TGCGCCAGCAGCAAGGACAGGGTCCCCACAGATACGCAGTATTTT
CASSKDRVPTDTQYF
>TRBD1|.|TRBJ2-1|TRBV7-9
TGTGCCAGCAGCCGGACAGGGGAGGGCAATGAGCAGTTCTTC
CASSRTGEGNEQFF
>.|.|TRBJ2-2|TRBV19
TGTGCCAGTAGTACCGGACACAGACTGAACACCGGGGAGCTGTTTTTT
CASSTGHRLNTGELFF
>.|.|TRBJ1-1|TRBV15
TGTGCCACCAGCAGAGAAGGGAGAAGGACTGAAGCTTTCTTT
CATSREGRRTEAFF
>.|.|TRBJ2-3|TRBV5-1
TGCGCCAGCAGCTTAGGCGCTAGGGAGGATACGCAGTATTTT
CASSLGAREDTQYF
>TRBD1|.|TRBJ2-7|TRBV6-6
TGTGCCAGCAGTTACCTGGGACAGGCCTACGAGCAGTACTTC
CASSYLGQAYEQYF
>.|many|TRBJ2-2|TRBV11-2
TGTGCCAGCAGCTTATGGGGACAAGACACCGGGGAGCTGTTTTTT
CASSLWGQDTGELFF
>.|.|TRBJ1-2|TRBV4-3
TGCGCCAGCAGCCCGGACAGCACGAACTATGGCTACACCTTC
CASSPDSTNYGYTF
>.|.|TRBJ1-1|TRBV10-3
TGTGCCACCTCCCCGGACAGGAACACTGAAGCTTTCTTT
CATSPDRNTEAFF
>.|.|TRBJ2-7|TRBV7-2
TGTGCCAGCAGCTTAGACAGTCCCGATAGGCAGTACTTC
CASSLDSPDRQYF
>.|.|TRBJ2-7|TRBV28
TGTGCCAGCAGCCCCGGGGGTAGGGCTACCTACGAGCAGTACTTC
CASSPGGRATYEQYF
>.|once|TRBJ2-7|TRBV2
TGTGCCAGCACGAGTCTCCGGGACACCTACGAGCAGTACTTC
CASTSLRDTYEQYF
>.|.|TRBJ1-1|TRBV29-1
TGCAGCGCCTCCACCCGGTCGGACACTGAAGCTTTCTTT
CSASTRSDTEAFF
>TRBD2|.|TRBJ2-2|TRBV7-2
TGTGCCAGCAGCTTACTAGCGGGGGGGCCGGTCACCGGGGAGCTGTTTTTT
CASSLLAGGPVTGELFF
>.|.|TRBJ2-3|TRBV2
TGTGCCAGCAGTGTGGCTAGCAGTCGCACAGATACGCAGTATTTT
CASSVASSRTDTQYF
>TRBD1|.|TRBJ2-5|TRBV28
TGTGCCAGCAGTTTATGGTTCCGGCAGGGGGACGAGACCCAGTACTTC
CASSLWFRQGDETQYF
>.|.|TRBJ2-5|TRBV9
TGTGCCAGCAGCGCGTCTAACAGGGCCCAAGAGACCCAGTACTTC
CASSASNRAQETQYF
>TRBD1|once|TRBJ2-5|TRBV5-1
TGCGCCAGCAGCCTAGGACAGGGGCCCCAGGAGACCCAGTACTTC
CASSLGQGPQETQYF
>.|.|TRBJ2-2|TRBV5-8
TGTGCCAGCAGCTTGCGGACATTTTACACCGGGGAGCTGTTTTTT
CASSLRTFYTGELFF
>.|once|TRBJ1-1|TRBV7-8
TGTGCCAGCAGCTTACAGGTTGGTCAGGCGATAAACACTGAAGCTTTCTTT
CASSLQVGQAINTEAFF
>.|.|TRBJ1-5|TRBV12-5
TGTGCTAGTGCCTTCGACACTGGCAATCAGCCCCAGCATTTT
CASAFDTGNQPQHF
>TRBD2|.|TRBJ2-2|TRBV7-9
TGTGCCAGCAGCAATAGCGGGCGGACCGGGGAGCTGTTTTTT
CASSNSGRTGELFF
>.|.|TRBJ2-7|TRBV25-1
TGTGCCAGCATGGGCAGGGCTTATCCCTACGAGCAGTACTTC
CASMGRAYPYEQYF
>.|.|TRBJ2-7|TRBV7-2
TGTGCCAGCAGCTGGACAGACCTCCACGAGCAGTACTTC
CASSWTDLHEQYF
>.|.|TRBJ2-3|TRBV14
TGTGCCAGCAGCCGGGACTTGAACGCAGATACGCAGTATTTT
CASSRDLNADTQYF
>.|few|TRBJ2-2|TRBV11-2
TGTGCCAGCAGCCCGGGCAGGGTGAACACCGGGGAGCTGTTTTTT
CASSPGRVNTGELFF
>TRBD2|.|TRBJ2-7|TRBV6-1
TGTGCCAGCAGTGAGGGGGCCTTACTAGCGGGAGCGGGGGAGCAGTACTTC
CASSEGALLAGAGEQYF
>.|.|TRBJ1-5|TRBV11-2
TGTGCCAGCAGCTTAGCGAGCAATCAGCCCCAGCATTTT
CASSLASNQPQHF
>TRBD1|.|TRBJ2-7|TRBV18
TGTGCCAGCTCACCTTGGACAGGGGGGACCTACGAGCAGTACTTC
CASSPWTGGTYEQYF